These 25 T cell receptor beta chains were sequenced from one sample in a study of blood T cell repertoires in COVID-19. This table comes from immunoSEQ multiplex PCR, and its TCRdb copy is limited to in-frame clones, with some not included. The sample has about 240,000 clones; roughly four fifths are singletons. Sequencing input: peripheral blood. These receptors all come from an older woman with acute or convalescent COVID-19.

The J gene is TRBJ1-5, the V gene TRBV28; TRBD1 agrees at 9 bases. The CDR3 is 13 amino acids. The V gene's germline CDR1 is MDHEN and CDR2 SYDVKM. The junction had 5 bases not matched to a gene; V was cut back by 8 bases and J by 6 bases. DNA of the CDR3: TGTGCCAGCCGGGACAGGGAGTCTCAGCCCCAGCATTTT. Residues: CASRDRESQPQHF. The full variable domain, completed using reference TRBV28 and TRBJ1-5, is DVKVTQSSRYLVKRTGEKVFLECVQDMDHENMFWYRQDPGLGLRLIYFSYDVKMKEKGDIPEGYSVSREKKERFSLILESASTNQTSMYLCASRDRESQPQHFGDGTRLSIL.

The chain links TRBV2 to TRBJ1-6, with 8 positions matching TRBD1. The CDR3 is 14 residues long. The junction had 7 bases not matched to a gene; V was cut back by 6 bases and J by 9 bases. The germline CDR1 and CDR2 sequences are SNHLY and FYNNEI. CDR3 residues: CASRVDRGSSPLHF. The CDR3 nucleotides are TGTGCCAGCAGGGTCGACAGGGGAAGTTCACCCCTCCACTTT.

The chain's CDR3 is CASSLGTATPYGYTF. The CDR3 nucleotides are TGTGCCAGCAGCTTAGGGACAGCTACACCCTATGGCTACACCTTC. The V and J genes are TRBV9 and TRBJ1-2; the match to TRBD1 covers 7 bases. Germline loops: CDR1 SGDLS, CDR2 YYNGEE. J lost 4 bases, V lost 4 bases, and 10 bases had no gene match. This CDR3 has 15 residues.

The CDR3 DNA reads TGCGCCAGCAGTCAAGTGGTCACCAAAACACAATATTTT. Translating gives CASSQVVTKTQYF. The V call is TRBV23-1, the J call TRBJ1-3, with no clear D. TRBV23-1 is labeled an ORF, and its function is uncertain. The CDR3 is 13 residues long. V was trimmed by 2 bases and J by 15 bases, leaving 17 bases between them.

This clone was detected a few times. The rearrangement links TRBV9 to TRBJ1-2; D is uncertain. With 4 bases removed from V and 2 bases from J, the gap between germline ends came to 18 bases. This CDR3 is built from 16 residues. Germline values: CDR1 SGDLS, CDR2 YYNGEE. The CDR3 region is CASSPLAADRNYGYTF. CDR3 sequence (DNA): TGTGCCAGCAGCCCCCTCGCGGCAGATAGAAACTATGGCTACACCTTC.

The J gene is TRBJ2-2, the V gene TRBV5-6; 8 bases are shared with TRBD1. CDR1 is SGHDT, CDR2 YYEEEE, per germline. The CDR3 is made up of 15 amino acids. After removal of 5 bases from V and 6 bases from J, the junction contained 9 bases not matched to a gene. CDR3 sequence (DNA): TGTGCCAGCAGTAAAGACAGGGGTTTCTCCGGGGAGCTGTTTTTT. The encoded protein is CASSKDRGFSGELFF.

This clone was observed a single time. V gene TRBV4-1 combines with J gene TRBJ1-2; TRBD1 aligns across 8 bases. Germline-derived CDR1 and CDR2 are MGHRA and YSYEKL. V shed 1 base and J 6 bases; nucleotides not matched to a gene: 7. The CDR3 covers 15 residues. CDR3 DNA sequence: TGCGCCAGCAGCCAAGTCTTAAGGACAGGGCATGGCTACACCTTC. Protein sequence: CASSQVLRTGHGYTF.

The V gene is TRBV6-2 or TRBV6-3, the J gene TRBJ2-5; 9 nucleotides agree with TRBD1. This CDR3 comprises 16 residues. Germline V gene data show CDR1 as MNHEY and CDR2 as SVGEGT. V lost 6 bases, J lost 1 base, and 9 bases stayed unmatched. The CDR3 DNA reads TGTGCCAGCAGCCCCCTGGGGGGACAGGGCCAAGAGACCCAGTACTTC. This translates into CASSPLGGQGQETQYF.

This clone was detected once. The chain is built from TRBV7-2 and TRBJ1-1; weak D call: TRBD1 (6 bases). This CDR3 is 12 amino acids long. Germline CDR1 is SGHTA and CDR2 is FQGNSA. Trimming stripped 2 bases from V and 10 bases from J, with 11 bases between. The CDR3 coding sequence is TGTGCCAGCAGCTTAAGAGGACAGCCAGCTTTCTTT. Translating it yields CASSLRGQPAFF.

The rearrangement uses TRBV23-1 and TRBJ1-4; a possible D gene is TRBD1 (6 bases). TRBV23-1 is an open reading frame, and its role is uncertain. The CDR3 is made up of 15 amino acids. With 7 bases removed from V and 4 bases from J, the gap between germline ends came to 16 bases. As DNA, the CDR3 is TGCGCCAGCACCACGCCGGACAGTTTTAATGAAAAACTGTTTTTT. This translates into CASTTPDSFNEKLFF.

The chain joins TRBV12-3 or TRBV12-4 to TRBJ1-1; TRBD1 is a possible D gene (5 bases). The CDR3 contains 13 residues. V was clipped by 8 bases and J by 0 bases, with 10 bases between them. CDR3 amino acids: CASQRQMNTEAFF. As DNA, the CDR3 is TGTGCCAGCCAACGACAGATGAACACTGAAGCTTTCTTT.

The chain is built from TRBV6-5 and TRBJ1-1; perhaps TRBD1 as D (6 bases). V was clipped by 7 bases and J by 7 bases, with 16 bases between them. Germline lookup yields CDR1 MNHEY and CDR2 SVGAGI. The CDR3 spans 13 residues. CDR3 loop: CASKKVGTHEAFF. The CDR3 DNA reads TGTGCCAGCAAAAAAGTAGGGACACATGAAGCTTTCTTT.

V is TRBV19 and J is TRBJ1-2, with TRBD1 as a possible D gene (5 bases). Germline V CDR1 and CDR2: LNHDA, SQIVND (reference sequence). Trimming removed 3 bases at V and 6 bases at J, with 11 bases between. CDR3 size: 13 residues. The chain's CDR3 is CASSIGHPDGYTF. The CDR3 DNA follows: TGTGCCAGTAGTATTGGACACCCGGATGGCTACACCTTC.

This sequence joins TRBV4-1 and TRBJ1-3; D might be TRBD1 (5 bases). The CDR3 consists of 20 residues. Trimming pared 0 bases from V and 0 bases from J, leaving 21 bases between. Germline CDR1 and CDR2: MGHRA and YSYEKL. CDR3 coding DNA: TGCGCCAGCAGCCAAGATAAGGCAGGCAGGGCTGGTGGCTCTGGAAACACCATATATTTT. It encodes CASSQDKAGRAGGSGNTIYF.

The rearrangement joins TRBV4-2 to TRBJ1-5; 8 nucleotides line up with TRBD1. The V segment lost 3 bases and the J segment 3 bases; nucleotides outside the gene matches: 4. The CDR3 spans 15 residues. Germline values: CDR1 LGHNA, CDR2 YNFKEQ. The CDR3 loop is CASSHNRGNNQPQHF. The CDR3 nucleotides are TGTGCCAGCAGCCACAACAGGGGGAACAATCAGCCCCAGCATTTT.

The rearrangement uses TRBV5-6 and TRBJ2-2; D gene uncertain. Between the trimmed V and J ends, which lost 0 bases and 7 bases, there was a span of 7 bases. The CDR3 contains 13 residues. Germline V lookup: CDR1 SGHDT, CDR2 YYEEEE. DNA for the CDR3: TGTGCCAGCAGCTTGGGATCCGGCGGGGAGCTGTTTTTT. As protein: CASSLGSGGELFF. Full variable domain (missing parts from reference TRBV5-6 and TRBJ2-2): DAGVTQSPTHLIKTRGQQVTLRCSPKSGHDTVSWYQQALGQGPQFIFQYYEEEERQRGNFPDRFSGHQFPNYSSELNVNALLLGDSALYLCASSLGSGGELFFGEGSRLTVL.

The rearrangement uses TRBV11-2 and TRBJ1-3; D may be TRBD1 (6 bases). In germline, CDR1 is SGHAT, CDR2 FQNNGV. V gave up 5 bases and J gave up 4 bases, with 15 bases separating them. The CDR3 runs to 15 residues. CDR3 in amino acids: CASSSTGSSGNTIYF. In DNA form, the CDR3 reads TGTGCCAGCAGCAGTACAGGGTCTTCAGGAAACACCATATATTTT.

The V call is TRBV5-1, the J call TRBJ1-2; 11 bases line up with TRBD1. Trimming cost V 4 bases and J 2 bases; bases outside gene matches: 4. CDR3 length equals 15 residues. The V gene's germline CDR1 is SGHRS and CDR2 YFSETQ. This CDR3 is CASSGRDRGNYGYTF. The CDR3 DNA is TGCGCCAGCAGCGGCCGGGACAGGGGGAACTATGGCTACACCTTC.

The count of this clone is one. This sequence joins TRBV6-1 and TRBJ1-1; D not resolved. The CDR3 covers 13 residues. Germline CDR1 and CDR2: MNHNS and SASEGT. V lost 5 bases and J 5 bases, leaving 12 bases between the germline ends. CDR3 coding DNA: TGTGCCAGCAGTTCCCCTCCCGGTACTGAAGCTTTCTTT. This sequence encodes CASSSPPGTEAFF.

The V and J genes are TRBV18 and TRBJ2-5, with 8 positions matching TRBD1. The J segment lost 4 bases and the V segment lost 2 bases, leaving 3 bases of the junction unmatched. In germline, CDR1 is KGHSH, CDR2 LQKENI. The CDR3 consists of 14 residues. In DNA form, the CDR3 reads TGTGCCAGCTCACCAAATACAGGGGGAGAGACCCAGTACTTC. Its translation: CASSPNTGGETQYF.

The gene calls are TRBV11-2 and TRBJ2-1, with no clear D. The V gene's germline CDR1 is SGHAT and CDR2 FQNNGV. Trimming cost V 1 base and J 0 bases, with 7 bases left between them. The CDR3 spans 15 residues. Written as DNA, the CDR3 is TGTGCCAGCAGCTTAGCACAGAGCTCCTACAATGAGCAGTTCTTC. Amino acid sequence: CASSLAQSSYNEQFF.

This chain joins TRBV27 and TRBJ2-7; no reliable D call. V lost 4 bases, J lost 1 base, and 11 bases lay in between. The CDR3 covers 14 residues. Germline-derived CDR1 and CDR2 are MNHEY and SMNVEV (reference sequence). CDR3 region: CASSSQLGSYEQYF. CDR3 nucleotides: TGTGCCAGCAGTTCCCAACTTGGTTCCTACGAGCAGTACTTC.

This clone was seen a single time. The chain is built from TRBV6-6 and TRBJ1-1; maybe TRBD1 (5 bases). The CDR3 sequence is 12 residues long. With 4 bases removed from V and 3 bases from J, the gap between germline ends came to 6 bases. CDR1 MNHNY and CDR2 SVGAGI come from the germline V gene (reference sequence). CDR3 sequence (DNA): TGTGCCAGCAGTTGGGGGGACACTGAAGCTTTCTTT. Amino acids: CASSWGDTEAFF.

The chain joins TRBV3-1 (or the pseudogene TRBV3-2) to TRBJ1-1; TRBD1 is a possible D gene (5 bases). Trimming left V 4 bases short and J 3 bases short, with 12 bases between. The CDR3 spans 14 residues. Germline loops: CDR1 LGHDT, CDR2 YNNKEL (reference sequence). CDR3: CASSLRGLDTEAFF. CDR3 nucleotide sequence: TGTGCCAGCAGCCTACGGGGGTTAGACACTGAAGCTTTCTTT.

This clone was seen more than once but under ten times. This chain joins TRBV12-3 or TRBV12-4 and TRBJ1-2; D is perhaps TRBD1 (5 bases). The CDR3 extends over 13 amino acids. Trimming stripped 3 bases from V and 8 bases from J, with 13 bases between. As DNA, the CDR3 is TGTGCCAGCAGTTTTGGGTCAGGGTTAGGCTACACCTTC. It is translated as CASSFGSGLGYTF.